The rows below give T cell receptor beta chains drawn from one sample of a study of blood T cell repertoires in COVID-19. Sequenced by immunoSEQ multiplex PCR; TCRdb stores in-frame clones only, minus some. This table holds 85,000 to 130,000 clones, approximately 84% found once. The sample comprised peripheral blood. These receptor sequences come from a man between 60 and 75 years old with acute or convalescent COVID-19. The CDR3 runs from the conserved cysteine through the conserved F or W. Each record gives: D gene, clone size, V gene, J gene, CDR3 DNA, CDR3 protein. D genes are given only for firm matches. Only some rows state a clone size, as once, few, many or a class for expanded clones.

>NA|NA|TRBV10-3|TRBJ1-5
TGTGCCATCAGTGGGCAGTCCAATCAGCCCCAGCATTTT
CAISGQSNQPQHF
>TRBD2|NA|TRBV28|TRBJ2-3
TGTACGGTAGCGGGAGGTACCACAGATACGCAGTATTTT
CTVAGGTTDTQYF
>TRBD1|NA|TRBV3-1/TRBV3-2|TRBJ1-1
TGTGCCAGCAGCCAACGGGACAGGGGAGCTTTCTTT
CASSQRDRGAFF
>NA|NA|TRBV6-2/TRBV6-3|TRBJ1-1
TGTGCCAGCAGTTATTCCCGGGTCCCGTCAAATGAAGCTTTCTTT
CASSYSRVPSNEAFF
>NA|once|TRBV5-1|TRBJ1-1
TGCGCCAGCAGAACGGGGTCAATGAACACTGAAGCTTTCTTT
CASRTGSMNTEAFF
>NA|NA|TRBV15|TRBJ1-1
TGTGCCACCAGCATCGCAGTGAACACTGAAGCTTTCTTT
CATSIAVNTEAFF
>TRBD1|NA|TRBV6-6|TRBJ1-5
TGTGCCAGCAGTTCCGGCGAGGGGGCGGGCAATCAGCCCCAGCATTTT
CASSSGEGAGNQPQHF
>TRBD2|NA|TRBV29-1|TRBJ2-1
TGCAGCGTTGAGGGACTAGCGTACAATGAGCAGTTCTTC
CSVEGLAYNEQFF
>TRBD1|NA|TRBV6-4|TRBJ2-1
TGTGCCAGCAGGCCGGGACAGGGTTCCTACAATGAGCAGTTCTTC
CASRPGQGSYNEQFF
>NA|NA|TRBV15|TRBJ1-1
TGTGCCACCAGTCGACAGGTGAACACTGAAGCTTTCTTT
CATSRQVNTEAFF
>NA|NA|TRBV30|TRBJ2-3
TGTGCCTGGAGTGCCCCCATTACGCAGTATTTT
CAWSAPITQYF
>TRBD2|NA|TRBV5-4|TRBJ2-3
TGTGCCAGCAGCTCCGGACTAGCTGGGGGCACAGATACGCAGTATTTT
CASSSGLAGGTDTQYF
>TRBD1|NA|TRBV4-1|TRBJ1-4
TGCGCCAGCAGCCTTGAGGCGACAGGGGCTAATGAAAAACTGTTTTTT
CASSLEATGANEKLFF
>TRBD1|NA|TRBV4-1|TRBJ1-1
TGCGCCAGCAGCCAACCCAAGGGACAGGGGACCACTGAAGCTTTCTTT
CASSQPKGQGTTEAFF
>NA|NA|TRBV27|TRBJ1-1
TGTGCCAGCAGTTTATCGTCAGTCATGAACACTGAAGCTTTCTTT
CASSLSSVMNTEAFF
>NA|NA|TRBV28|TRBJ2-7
TGTGCCAGCAAGTTAGGGCAGGGATACGAGCAGTACTTC
CASKLGQGYEQYF
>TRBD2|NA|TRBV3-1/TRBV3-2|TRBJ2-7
TGTGCCAGCAGCCAAGTAACTAGCGGGAGGGGGTCCGAGCAGTACTTC
CASSQVTSGRGSEQYF
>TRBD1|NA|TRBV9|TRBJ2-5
TGTGCCAGCAGCGTTGACAGGGGTGGAGAGACCCAGTACTTC
CASSVDRGGETQYF
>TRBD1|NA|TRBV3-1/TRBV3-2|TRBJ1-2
TGTGCCAGCAGCCAAGGGACAGGGCTCTATGGCTACACCTTC
CASSQGTGLYGYTF
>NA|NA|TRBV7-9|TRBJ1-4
TGTGCCAGCAGCCCACAGGGAGGGGAAAAACTGTTTTTT
CASSPQGGEKLFF
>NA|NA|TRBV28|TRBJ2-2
TGTGCCAGCAGGAGAGGAGGGGCCGTGGGGCTGTTTTTT
CASRRGGAVGLFF
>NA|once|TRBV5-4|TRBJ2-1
TGTGCCAGCAGCGCAGGGTCCAGCTCCTACAATGAGCAGTTCTTC
CASSAGSSSYNEQFF
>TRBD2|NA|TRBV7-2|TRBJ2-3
TGTGCCAGCAGCTTCATTCCTAGCGGCCCCACAGATACGCAGTATTTT
CASSFIPSGPTDTQYF
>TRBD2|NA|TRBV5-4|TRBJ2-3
TGTGCCAGCAGCTCCAACCCGGGACTAGCGGGAGGTGATACGCAGTATTTT
CASSSNPGLAGGDTQYF
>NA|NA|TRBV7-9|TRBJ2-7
TGTGCCAGCAGCTTCGGACACCCCTACGAGCAGTACTTC
CASSFGHPYEQYF
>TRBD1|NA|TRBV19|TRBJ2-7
TGTGCCAGTAGTCCTCAGGGGGGGACAGGGTACTACGAGCAGTACTTC
CASSPQGGTGYYEQYF
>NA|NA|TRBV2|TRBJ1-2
TGTGCCAGCAGCGCAGGGACTTCGAGCTACACCTTC
CASSAGTSSYTF
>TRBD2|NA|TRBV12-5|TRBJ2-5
TGTGCTAGTGGTTTGGTAAGGGCCGGACTAGCTGATGAGACCCAGTACTTC
CASGLVRAGLADETQYF
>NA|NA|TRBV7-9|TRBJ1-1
TGTGCCAGCAGCTCGCCTGGTGAGGGAGAAGCTTTCTTT
CASSSPGEGEAFF
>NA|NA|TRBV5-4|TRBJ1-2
TGTGCCAGCAGCTTGATCGGGGGGATGGGCTACACCTTC
CASSLIGGMGYTF
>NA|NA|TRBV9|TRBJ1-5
TGTGCCAGCAGCGGCGGGGGTCAGCCCCAGCATTTT
CASSGGGQPQHF
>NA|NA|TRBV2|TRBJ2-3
TGTGCCAGCAGTAGACTAGGGGAAACCCAGATATTTTTT
CASSRLGETQIFF
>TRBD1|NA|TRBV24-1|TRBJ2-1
TGTGCCACCAGTGATTCCCGACAGGGGGGGTACAATGAGCAGTTCTTC
CATSDSRQGGYNEQFF
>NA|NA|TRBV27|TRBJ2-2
TGTGCCAGCAGTTTATGGTCAGGACGGGGCACCGGGGAGCTGTTTTTT
CASSLWSGRGTGELFF
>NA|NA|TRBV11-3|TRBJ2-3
TGTGCCAGCAGCTCCCACACAGATACGCAGTATTTT
CASSSHTDTQYF
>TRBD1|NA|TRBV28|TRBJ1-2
TGTGCCAGCAGTCCCCGGACAGGGACCCCTAACTATGGCTACACCTTC
CASSPRTGTPNYGYTF
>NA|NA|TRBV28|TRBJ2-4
TGTGCCAGCCAACTATATGCCAAAAACATTCAGTACTTC
CASQLYAKNIQYF